These 3 T cell receptor beta chains originate from one sample sequenced in a study of T cell repertoires in cytomegalovirus infection. TCRdb processed the reads anew with MiXCR; each CDR3 protein has one entry. The sample consists of around 530,000 distinct CDR3 sequences, 16% of them appearing once. Material for sequencing was CD8+ T cells from PBMCs. These receptors were obtained from a human donor in good health (CMV status not recorded). Some clones in this sample may be carry-over from other donors' samples.

The chain employs TRBV6-2 or TRBV6-3 and TRBJ2-2, with 8 bases identical to TRBD2. CDR1 and CDR2 (germline): MNHEY, SVGEGT. J lost 1 base, V lost 4 bases, and 8 bases had no gene match. This CDR3 contains 17 residues. The CDR3 protein is CASSSLELAGNTGELFF. CDR3 nucleotide sequence: TGTGCCAGCAGTTCCCTTGAGCTAGCGGGGAACACCGGGGAGCTGTTTTTT.

Ten or more counts support this clonotype. The chain joins TRBV7-9 to TRBJ1-6, with TRBD1 matching over 10 bases. The V gene end was trimmed by 4 bases and the J gene end by 5 bases; junction bases not matched to a gene: 5. Looked up from germline, CDR1 is SEHNR and CDR2 is FQNEAQ (reference sequence). CDR3 size: 16 residues. CDR3 amino acids: CASSSWDRGNNSPLHF. CDR3 bases: TGTGCCAGCAGCTCTTGGGACAGGGGAAATAATTCACCCCTCCACTTT.

In its sample, this clonotype was seen many times. This could be a read error, since a much larger clone is one nucleotide away. The chain links TRBV11-3 to TRBJ2-7; D uncertain. Germline CDR1 and CDR2: SGHNT and YENEEA. V dropped 0 bases and J dropped 6 bases, with 3 bases sitting between them. The CDR3 has 11 amino acids. The CDR3 spells CASSLDGEQYF. Here the CDR3 DNA reads TGTGCCAGCAGCTTAGACGGCGAGCAGTACTTC.